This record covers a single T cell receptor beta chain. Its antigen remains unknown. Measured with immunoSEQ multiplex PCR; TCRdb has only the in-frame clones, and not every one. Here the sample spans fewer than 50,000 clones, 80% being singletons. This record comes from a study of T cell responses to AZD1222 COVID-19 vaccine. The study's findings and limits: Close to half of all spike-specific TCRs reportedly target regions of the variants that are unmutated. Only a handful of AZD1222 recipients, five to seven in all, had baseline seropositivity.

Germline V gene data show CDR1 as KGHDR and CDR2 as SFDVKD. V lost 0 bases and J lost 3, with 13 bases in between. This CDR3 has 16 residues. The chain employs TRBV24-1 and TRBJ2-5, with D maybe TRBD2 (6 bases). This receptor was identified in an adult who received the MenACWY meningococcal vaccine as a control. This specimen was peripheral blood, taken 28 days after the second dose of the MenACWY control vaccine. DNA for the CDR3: TGTGCCACCAGTGATTTGCAATTTGGGGGGAAAGAGACCCAGTACTTC. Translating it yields CATSDLQFGGKETQYF.